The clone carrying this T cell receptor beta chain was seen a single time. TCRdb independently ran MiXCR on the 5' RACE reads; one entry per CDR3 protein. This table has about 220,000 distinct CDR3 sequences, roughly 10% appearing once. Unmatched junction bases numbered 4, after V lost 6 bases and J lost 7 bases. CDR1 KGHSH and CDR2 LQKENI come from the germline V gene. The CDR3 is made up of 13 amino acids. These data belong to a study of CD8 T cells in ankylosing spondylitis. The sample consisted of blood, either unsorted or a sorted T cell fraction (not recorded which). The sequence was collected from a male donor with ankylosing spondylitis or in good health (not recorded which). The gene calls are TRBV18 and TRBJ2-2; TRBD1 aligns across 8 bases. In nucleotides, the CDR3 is TGTGCCAGCTCCGGGACAGGCCACGGGGAGCTGTTTTTT. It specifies CASSGTGHGELFF.